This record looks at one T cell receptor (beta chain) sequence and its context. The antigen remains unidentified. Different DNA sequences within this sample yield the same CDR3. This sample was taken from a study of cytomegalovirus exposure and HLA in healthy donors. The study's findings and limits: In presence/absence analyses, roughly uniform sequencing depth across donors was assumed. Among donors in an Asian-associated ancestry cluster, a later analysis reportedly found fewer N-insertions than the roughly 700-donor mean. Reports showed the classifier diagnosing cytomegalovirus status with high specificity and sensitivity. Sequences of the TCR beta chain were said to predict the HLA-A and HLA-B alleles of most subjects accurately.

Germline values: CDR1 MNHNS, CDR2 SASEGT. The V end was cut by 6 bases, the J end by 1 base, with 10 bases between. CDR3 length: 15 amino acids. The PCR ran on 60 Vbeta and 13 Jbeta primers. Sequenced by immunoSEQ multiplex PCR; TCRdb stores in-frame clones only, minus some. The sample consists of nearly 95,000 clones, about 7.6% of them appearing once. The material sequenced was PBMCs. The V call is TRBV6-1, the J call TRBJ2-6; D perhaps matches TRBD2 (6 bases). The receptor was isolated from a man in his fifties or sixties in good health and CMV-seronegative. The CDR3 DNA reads TGTGCCAGCAGCGGAGGGAGTTCTGGGGCCAACGTCCTGACTTTC. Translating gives CASSGGSSGANVLTF.